Presented here are 21 T cell receptor beta chains from one specimen sequenced in a study of T-cell reconstitution after alpha-beta-depleted transplantation in children. Unique molecular identifiers were incorporated when the TCRbeta library was constructed. Each CDR3 protein gets one entry after TCRdb re-called the PCR reads with MiXCR. The sample carries about 980,000 distinct CDR3 sequences, about 29% recorded once. Here the sequenced sample was PBMCs, mostly from graft donor cells, taken 360 days after TCRalphabeta/CD19-depleted stem cell transplant. These receptor sequences come from a boy in the first two years of life who had a stem cell transplant for SCID, so the T cells may come from the graft donor.

The DNA for the CDR3 is TGTGCCAGCAGCACTCCCCTAACAGGGGCCTCGGACACTGAAGCTTTCTTT. Its protein is CASSTPLTGASDTEAFF. The gene calls are TRBV12-3 or TRBV12-4 and TRBJ1-1, with 7 bases that match TRBD1. The CDR3 is made up of 17 amino acids. With V trimmed by 6 bases and J by 3 bases, 16 bases remained unmatched.

The CDR3 coding sequence is TGTGCCAGCAGTTATGGGACAGGGAAGGATTTCTTC. It specifies CASSYGTGKDFF. The V and J genes are TRBV12-3 or TRBV12-4 and TRBJ2-1; 9 nucleotides line up with TRBD1. Germline trimming cut 4 bases from V and 16 bases from J; bases unmatched to any gene: 8. The CDR3 consists of 12 residues.

The chain joins TRBV9 to TRBJ2-7; 8 bases match TRBD2. V lost 0 bases and J lost 2; bases outside the gene matches: 7. In germline, CDR1 is SGDLS, CDR2 YYNGEE. The CDR3 loop spans 16 amino acids. The CDR3 reads CASSVGPSGGPYEQYF. CDR3 nucleotide sequence: TGTGCCAGCAGCGTAGGGCCCAGCGGGGGCCCCTACGAGCAGTACTTC.

The chain uses TRBV7-2 and TRBJ2-1; a possible D gene is TRBD1 (6 bases). The CDR3 has 14 amino acids. V lost 5 bases and J lost 4, with 12 bases in between. Germline lookup yields CDR1 SGHTA and CDR2 FQGNSA. The CDR3 DNA follows: TGTGCCAGCAGCACTAGACAGGTTTACAATGAGCAGTTCTTC. Its protein is CASSTRQVYNEQFF. Supplemented by reference TRBV7-2 and TRBJ2-1, the full variable domain reads GAGVSQSPSNKVTEKGKDVELRCDPISGHTALYWYRQSLGQGLEFLIYFQGNSAPDKSGLPSDRFSAERTGGSVSTLTIQRTQQEDSAVYLCASSTRQVYNEQFFGPGTRLTVL.

The chain joins TRBV5-1 to TRBJ1-3; D not resolved. The germline gives CDR1 SGHRS, CDR2 YFSETQ. The V end was cut by 4 bases, the J end by 0 bases, with 8 bases between. The CDR3 sequence is 14 residues long. The DNA of the CDR3 is TGCGCCAGCAGCATTCACTCCTCTGGAAACACCATATATTTT. Protein sequence: CASSIHSSGNTIYF.

This chain's CDR3 is CSAPSRGFSDEQYF. The CDR3 nucleotides are TGCAGTGCCCCAAGCCGGGGCTTCTCGGACGAGCAGTACTTC. J is TRBJ2-7 and V is TRBV20-1; either TRBD1 or TRBD2 may fit D (5 bases each). The CDR3 runs to 14 residues. CDR1 is DFQATT and CDR2 is SNEGSKA in the germline V gene (reference sequence). Trimming took off 6 bases at V and 5 bases at J, with 20 bases between the two ends.

The J gene is TRBJ1-2, the V gene TRBV4-1, with TRBD1 matching 7 bases. This CDR3 is 14 amino acids long. CDR1 is MGHRA and CDR2 is YSYEKL in the germline V gene. Trimming at V came to 1 base and at J to 3 bases, leaving 2 bases not matched to a gene. The chain's CDR3 is CASSQVGQDYGYTF. CDR3 DNA sequence: TGCGCCAGCAGCCAAGTTGGACAGGACTATGGCTACACCTTC.

The rearrangement uses TRBV15 and TRBJ2-7; weak D call: TRBD2 (6 bases). Looked up from germline, CDR1 is LNHNV and CDR2 is YYDKDF (reference sequence). Trimming pared 0 bases from V and 5 bases from J, leaving 17 bases between. The CDR3 spans 16 residues. The CDR3 sequence is CATSRDNVGGYNEQYF. The CDR3 DNA follows: TGTGCCACCAGCAGAGATAATGTAGGAGGGTACAACGAGCAGTACTTC.

This clonotype was counted only a few times. V is TRBV5-1 and J is TRBJ2-1, with TRBD1 identical over 8 bases. The CDR3 runs to 12 residues. CDR1 and CDR2 from the germline V gene are SGHRS and YFSETQ. V gave up 5 bases and J gave up 9 bases; unmatched junction bases: 4. The CDR3 protein is CASRDRVSEQFF. The CDR3 DNA sequence: TGCGCCAGCAGGGACAGGGTGAGTGAGCAGTTCTTC.

This clonotype was seen only a few times. This chain uses TRBV12-3 or TRBV12-4 with TRBJ1-1; D might be TRBD1 (5 bases). The CDR3 spans 15 residues. V was pared by 5 bases and J by 1 base, with 14 bases between. This CDR3 reads CASSPQVWGNTEAFF. CDR3 bases: TGTGCCAGCAGTCCACAGGTGTGGGGGAACACTGAAGCTTTCTTT.

The J gene is TRBJ2-3, the V gene TRBV5-1; possibly TRBD1 for D (6 bases). The CDR3 runs 16 residues. V was cut by 4 bases and J by 6 bases, with 21 bases left in between. From germline, CDR1 is SGHRS and CDR2 YFSETQ. The CDR3 region has the DNA TGCGCCAGCAGCGGAATGGGGGCCTCCGGAGTGGATACGCAGTATTTT. This translates into CASSGMGASGVDTQYF.

This clonotype was seen a single time. The gene calls are TRBV2 and TRBJ1-4; no reliable D call. V was shortened by 3 bases and J by 5 bases, with 13 bases between the two germline ends. Germline V gene data show CDR1 as SNHLY and CDR2 as FYNNEI. The CDR3 is made up of 15 amino acids. The CDR3 DNA reads as TGTGCCAGCAGTGACTTTGGAGGGCCGAATGAAAAACTGTTTTTT. It yields the protein CASSDFGGPNEKLFF.

The gene calls are TRBV20-1 and TRBJ2-1, with 13 bases that match TRBD2. Germline loops: CDR1 DFQATT, CDR2 SNEGSKA (reference sequence). The V and J ends lost 6 bases and 5 bases, in that order; junction bases with no gene match: 4. The CDR3 sequence is 14 residues long. CDR3 sequence reads: CSARTSGGHNEQFF. The CDR3 DNA reads as TGCAGTGCGAGGACTAGCGGGGGACACAATGAGCAGTTCTTC.

The rearrangement links TRBV5-1 to TRBJ1-2; tentatively, D is TRBD1 (5 bases). The CDR3 sequence is 12 residues long. Trimming took off 5 bases at V and 2 bases at J, with 7 bases between the two ends. CDR1 is SGHRS, CDR2 YFSETQ, per germline. The CDR3 nucleotides read TGCGCCAGCAGAGGGGACAACTATGGCTACACCTTC. Protein sequence: CASRGDNYGYTF. The variable domain in full, completed from reference TRBV5-1 and TRBJ1-2, reads KAGVTQTPRYLIKTRGQQVTLSCSPISGHRSVSWYQQTPGQGLQFLFEYFSETQRNKGNFPGRFSGRQFSNSRSEMNVSTLELGDSALYLCASRGDNYGYTFGSGTRLTVV.

This clonotype occurred a few times. V gene TRBV29-1 combines with J gene TRBJ2-1; D gene unclear. CDR1 and CDR2 (germline): SQVTM, ANQGSEA. Trimming removed 4 bases at V and 8 bases at J, with 6 bases between. This CDR3 spans 10 amino acids. The CDR3 DNA is TGCAGCGTTGGTAGCCATGAGCAGTTCTTC. It codes for CSVGSHEQFF.

The CDR3 spells CASSYMGGTGELFF. Written as DNA, the CDR3 is TGTGCCAGCAGTTACATGGGGGGAACCGGGGAGCTGTTTTTT. The chain is built from TRBV6-2 or TRBV6-3 and TRBJ2-2; D is perhaps TRBD2 (6 bases). CDR1 is MNHEY and CDR2 is SVGEGT in the germline V gene. This CDR3 comprises 14 residues. V lost 2 bases and J lost 5, with 9 bases in between.

The J gene is TRBJ1-2, the V gene TRBV12-3 or TRBV12-4, with 8 bases identical to TRBD1. CDR3 length equals 12 residues. V gave up 5 bases and J gave up 7 bases; unmatched junction bases: 3. CDR3 coding DNA: TGTGCCAGCAGTCTCGGACAGGGTGGCTACACCTTC. Its translation: CASSLGQGGYTF.

This clonotype was counted a few times. This chain connects TRBV7-9 to TRBJ2-1; D uncertain. The CDR3 consists of 13 residues. The germline V and J ends were trimmed by 3 bases and 5 bases, with 8 bases remaining between them. Germline CDR1 and CDR2: SEHNR and FQNEAQ (reference sequence). The CDR3 DNA follows: TGTGCCAGCAGCTTGAAGATCAACAATGAGCAGTTCTTC. It is translated as CASSLKINNEQFF.

Many counts were recorded for this clonotype. The chain employs TRBV4-3 and TRBJ2-1; no clear D. Germline loops: CDR1 LGHNA, CDR2 YSLEER. V dropped 4 bases and J dropped 0 bases, with 16 bases sitting between them. The CDR3 contains 17 residues. The CDR3 DNA is TGCGCCAGCAGCCCCGAACGGCACACCAGCTCCTACAATGAGCAGTTCTTC. It translates to CASSPERHTSSYNEQFF.

The chain is built from TRBV29-1 and TRBJ1-1; 7 bases agree with TRBD1. CDR3 length: 13 residues. CDR1 and CDR2 from the germline V gene are SQVTM and ANQGSEA. V lost 8 bases and J lost 0; bases outside the gene matches: 6. The CDR3 here is CSTRTGVNTEAFF. The CDR3, as DNA: TGCAGCACCCGGACAGGCGTGAACACTGAAGCTTTCTTT.

CDR3 in DNA: TGTGCCAGCAGTAATAAGGGGGGGACGGGCAATCAGCCCCAGCATTTT. It is translated as CASSNKGGTGNQPQHF. The rearrangement joins TRBV12-3 or TRBV12-4 to TRBJ1-5; a possible D gene is TRBD1 (6 bases). The CDR3 spans 16 residues. The V gene lost 5 bases and the J gene lost 2 bases, with 16 bases spanning the gap.